This T cell receptor (beta chain) was recovered during a study of blood T cell repertoires in COVID-19. Across the study: Acute and convalescent COVID-19 specimens originated in the United States, Italy and Spain. T cells, B-cell-depleted T cells, or PBMCs supplied cDNA or gDNA.

TCRdb keeps only in-frame clones here, not all; method: immunoSEQ multiplex PCR. The sample holds around 150,000 clones, about three quarters seen once. The CDR3 contains 15 residues. CDR1 is MNHNY, CDR2 SVGAGI, per germline (reference sequence). The ends lost 6 bases at V and 4 bases at J; junction bases unmatched: 5. The sequenced material came from peripheral blood. This sequence originates from a woman between 50 and 59 years old with active or convalescent COVID-19. The gene calls are TRBV6-6 and TRBJ2-7; 14 nucleotides line up with TRBD2. The CDR3 here is CASSETSGRAYEQYF. The CDR3 nucleotides read TGTGCCAGCAGCGAGACTAGCGGGAGGGCGTACGAGCAGTACTTC.